This TCR beta chain comes out of a study of T cell responses to AZD1222 COVID-19 vaccine. Study-level points and caveats: Unmutated variant regions reportedly attract nearly half of all spike-specific TCRs. Among those given AZD1222, only six or seven were seropositive at baseline. Only after the peak T cell response were repertoires sampled.

V lost 1 base and J lost 5, with 6 bases in between. This CDR3 region has 12 residues. Germline V lookup: CDR1 SGHRS, CDR2 YFSETQ. Turning to this clone: Its matching antigen is unknown.

The method was immunoSEQ multiplex PCR; TCRdb's version includes in-frame clones alone and lacks a portion of them. The data show about 60,000 clones, roughly 80% seen once. The chain is built from TRBV5-1 and TRBJ1-2; D gene ambiguous. The source material was peripheral blood, sampled 28 days after the second AZD1222 dose. The clonotype originates from an adult who received the AZD1222 COVID-19 vaccine. Written as DNA, the CDR3 is TGCGCCAGCAGCTTGCTTGGGTATGGCTACACCTTC. It translates to CASSLLGYGYTF.